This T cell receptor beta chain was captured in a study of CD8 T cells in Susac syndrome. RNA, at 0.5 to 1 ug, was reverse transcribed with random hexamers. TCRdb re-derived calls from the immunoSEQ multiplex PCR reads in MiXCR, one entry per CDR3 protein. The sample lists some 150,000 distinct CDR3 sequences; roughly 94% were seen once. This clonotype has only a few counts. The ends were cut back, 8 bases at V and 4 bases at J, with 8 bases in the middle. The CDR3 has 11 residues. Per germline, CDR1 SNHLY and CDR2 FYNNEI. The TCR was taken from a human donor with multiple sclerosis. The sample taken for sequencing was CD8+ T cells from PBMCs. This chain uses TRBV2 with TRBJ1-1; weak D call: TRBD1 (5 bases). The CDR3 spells CASGGGTEAFF. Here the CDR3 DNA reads TGTGCCAGCGGCGGGGGCACTGAAGCTTTCTTT. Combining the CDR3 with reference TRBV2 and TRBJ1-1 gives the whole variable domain EPEVTQTPSHQVTQMGQEVILRCVPISNHLYFYWYRQILGQKVEFLVSFYNNEISEKSEIFDDQFSVERPDGSNFTLKIRSTKLEDSAMYFCASGGGTEAFFGQGTRLTVV.